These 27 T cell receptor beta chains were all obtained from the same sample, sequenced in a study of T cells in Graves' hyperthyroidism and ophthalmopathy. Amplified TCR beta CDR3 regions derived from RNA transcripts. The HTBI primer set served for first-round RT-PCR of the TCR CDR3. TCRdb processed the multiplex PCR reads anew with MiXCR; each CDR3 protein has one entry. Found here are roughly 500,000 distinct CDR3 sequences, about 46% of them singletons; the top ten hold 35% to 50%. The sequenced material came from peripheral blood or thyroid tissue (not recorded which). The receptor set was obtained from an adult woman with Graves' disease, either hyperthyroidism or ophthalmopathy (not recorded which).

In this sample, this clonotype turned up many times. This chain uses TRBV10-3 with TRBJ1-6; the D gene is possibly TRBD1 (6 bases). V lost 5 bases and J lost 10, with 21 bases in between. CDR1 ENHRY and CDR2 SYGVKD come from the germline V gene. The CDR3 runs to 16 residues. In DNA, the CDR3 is TGTGCCATCAGTCCGGTGCGGGGGCACGTCGGATCACCCCTCCACTTT. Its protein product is CAISPVRGHVGSPLHF.

This chain's CDR3 is CASSYPTEQNTGELFF. CDR3 sequence (DNA): TGTGCCAGCAGCTACCCGACAGAGCAGAACACCGGGGAGCTGTTTTTT. This chain connects TRBV7-9 to TRBJ2-2, with D maybe TRBD1 (5 bases). Per the germline V gene, CDR1 is SEHNR and CDR2 is FQNEAQ (reference sequence). Trimming removed 4 bases at V and 1 base at J, with 13 bases between. This CDR3 is 16 amino acids long.

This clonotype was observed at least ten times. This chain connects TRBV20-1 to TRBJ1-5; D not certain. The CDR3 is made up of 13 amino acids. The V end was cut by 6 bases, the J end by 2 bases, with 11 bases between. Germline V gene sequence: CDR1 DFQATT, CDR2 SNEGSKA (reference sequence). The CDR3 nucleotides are TGCAGTGCCCGACCCCAGGGCAATCAGCCCCAGCATTTT. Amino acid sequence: CSARPQGNQPQHF.

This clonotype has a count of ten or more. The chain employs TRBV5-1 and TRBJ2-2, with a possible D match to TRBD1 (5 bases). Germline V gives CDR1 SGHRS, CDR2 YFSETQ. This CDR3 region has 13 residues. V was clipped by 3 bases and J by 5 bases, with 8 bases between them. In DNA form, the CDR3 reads TGCGCCAGCAGCTCCAGGGTTACCGGGGAGCTGTTTTTT. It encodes CASSSRVTGELFF.

The CDR3 DNA follows: TGTGCCAGCCGCCAAGCAGGGGTGCACTATGGCTACACCTTC. Encoded protein: CASRQAGVHYGYTF. The chain uses TRBV5-8 and TRBJ1-2; perhaps TRBD1 as D (6 bases). The ends were cut back, 7 bases at V and 3 bases at J, with 16 bases in the middle. This CDR3 comprises 14 residues. Germline V gene lookup returns CDR1 SGHTS and CDR2 YDEGEE.

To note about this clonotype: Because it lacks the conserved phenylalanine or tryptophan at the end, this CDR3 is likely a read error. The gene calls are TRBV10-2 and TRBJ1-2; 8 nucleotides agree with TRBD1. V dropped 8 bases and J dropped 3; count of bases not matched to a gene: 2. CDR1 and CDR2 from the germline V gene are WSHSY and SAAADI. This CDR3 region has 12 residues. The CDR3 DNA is TGCGCCAGCCTGGACAGGGACTATGGCTACACCCTC. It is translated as CASLDRDYGYTL.

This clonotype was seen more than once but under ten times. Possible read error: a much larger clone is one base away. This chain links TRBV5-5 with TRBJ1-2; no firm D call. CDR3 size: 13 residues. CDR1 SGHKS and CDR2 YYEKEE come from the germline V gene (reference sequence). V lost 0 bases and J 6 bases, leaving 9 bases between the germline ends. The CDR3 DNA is TGTGCCAGCAGCTTGGTAGGGAGGCATGGCTACACCTTC. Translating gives CASSLVGRHGYTF.

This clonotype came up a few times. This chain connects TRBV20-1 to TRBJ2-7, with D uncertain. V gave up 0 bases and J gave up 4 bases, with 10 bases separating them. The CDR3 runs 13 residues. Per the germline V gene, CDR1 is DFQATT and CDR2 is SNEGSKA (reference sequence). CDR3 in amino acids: CSARDPRHYEQYF. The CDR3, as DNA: TGCAGTGCTAGAGATCCGCGCCATTACGAGCAGTACTTC.

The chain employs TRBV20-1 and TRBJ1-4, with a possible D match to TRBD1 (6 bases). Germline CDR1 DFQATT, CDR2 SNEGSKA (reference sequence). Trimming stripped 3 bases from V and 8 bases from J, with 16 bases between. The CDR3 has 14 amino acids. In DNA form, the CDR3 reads TGCAGTGCTAGTCCGGACAGCTTGAACGAAAAACTGTTTTTT. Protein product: CSASPDSLNEKLFF.

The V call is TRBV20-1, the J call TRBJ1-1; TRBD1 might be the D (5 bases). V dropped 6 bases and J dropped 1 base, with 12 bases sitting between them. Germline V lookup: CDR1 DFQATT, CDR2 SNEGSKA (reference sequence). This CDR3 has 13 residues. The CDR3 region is CSATRQPNTEAFF. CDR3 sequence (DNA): TGCAGTGCCACCAGACAGCCGAACACTGAAGCTTTCTTT.

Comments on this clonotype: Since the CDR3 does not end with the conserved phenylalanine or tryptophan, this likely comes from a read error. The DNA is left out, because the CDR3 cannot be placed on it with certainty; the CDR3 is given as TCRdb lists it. The CDR3 region is CASSPSHY. The chain couples TRBV7-8 to TRBJ1-6. The CDR3 numbers 8 amino acids, ends counted. Germline V CDR1 and CDR2: SGHVS, FQNEAQ.

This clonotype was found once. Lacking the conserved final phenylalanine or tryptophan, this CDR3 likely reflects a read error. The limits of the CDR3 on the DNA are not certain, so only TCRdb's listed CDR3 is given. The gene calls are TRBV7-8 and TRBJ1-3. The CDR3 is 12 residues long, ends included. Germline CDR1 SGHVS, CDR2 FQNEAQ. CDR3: CASSLGGLAGSS.

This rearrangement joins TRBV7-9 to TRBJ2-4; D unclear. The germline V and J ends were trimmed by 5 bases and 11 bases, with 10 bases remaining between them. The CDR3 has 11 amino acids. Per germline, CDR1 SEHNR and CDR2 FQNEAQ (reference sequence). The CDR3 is CASSPLGFQYF. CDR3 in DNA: TGTGCCAGCAGCCCCCTAGGTTTTCAGTACTTC. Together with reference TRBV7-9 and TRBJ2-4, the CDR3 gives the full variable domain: DTGVSQNPRHKITKRGQNVTFRCDPISEHNRLYWYRQTLGQGPEFLTYFQNEAQLEKSRLLSDRFSAERPKGSFSTLEIQRTEQGDSAMYLCASSPLGFQYFGAGTRLSVL.

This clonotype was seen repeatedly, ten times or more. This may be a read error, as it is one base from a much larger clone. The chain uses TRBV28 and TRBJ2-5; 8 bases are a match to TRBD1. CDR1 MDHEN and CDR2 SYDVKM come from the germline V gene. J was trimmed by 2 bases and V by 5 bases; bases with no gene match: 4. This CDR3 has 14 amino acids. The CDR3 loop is CASSPWTGQETQYF. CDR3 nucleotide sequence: TGTGCCAGCAGTCCCTGGACAGGGCAAGAGACCCAGTACTTC. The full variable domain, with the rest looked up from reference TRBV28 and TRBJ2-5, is DVKVTQSSRYLVKRTGEKVFLECVQDMDHENMFWYRQDPGLGLRLIYFSYDVKMKEKGDIPEGYSVSREKKERFSLILESASTNQTSMYLCASSPWTGQETQYFGPGTRLLVL.

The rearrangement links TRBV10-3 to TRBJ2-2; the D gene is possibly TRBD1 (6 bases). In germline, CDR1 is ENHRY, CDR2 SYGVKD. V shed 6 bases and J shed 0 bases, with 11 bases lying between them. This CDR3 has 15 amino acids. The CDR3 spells CAISRGGANTGELFF. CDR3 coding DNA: TGTGCCATCAGCAGAGGGGGAGCGAACACCGGGGAGCTGTTTTTT.

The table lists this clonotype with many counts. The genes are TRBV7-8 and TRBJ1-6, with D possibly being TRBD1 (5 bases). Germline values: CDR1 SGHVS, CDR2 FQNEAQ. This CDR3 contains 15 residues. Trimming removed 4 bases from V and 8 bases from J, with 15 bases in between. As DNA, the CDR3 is TGTGCCAGCAGCTCGGAGGCAGGGCCTTATTCACCCCTCCACTTT. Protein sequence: CASSSEAGPYSPLHF. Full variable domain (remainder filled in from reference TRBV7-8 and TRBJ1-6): GAGVSQSPRYKVAKRGQDVALRCDPISGHVSLFWYQQALGQGPEFLTYFQNEAQLDKSGLPSDRFFAERPEGSVSTLKIQRTQQEDSAVYLCASSSEAGPYSPLHFGNGTRLTVT.

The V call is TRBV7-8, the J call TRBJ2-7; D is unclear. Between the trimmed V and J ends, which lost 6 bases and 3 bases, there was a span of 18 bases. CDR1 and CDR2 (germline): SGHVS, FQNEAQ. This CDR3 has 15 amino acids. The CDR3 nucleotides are TGTGCCAGCAGATTTTCCGAATTGACCTACTACGAGCAGTACTTC. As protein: CASRFSELTYYEQYF.

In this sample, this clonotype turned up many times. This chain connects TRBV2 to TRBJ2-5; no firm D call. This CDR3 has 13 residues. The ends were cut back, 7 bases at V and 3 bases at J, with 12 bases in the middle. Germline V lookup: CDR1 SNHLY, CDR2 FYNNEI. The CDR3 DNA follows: TGTGCCAGCACTGGTCTAACTAAAGAGACCCAGTACTTC. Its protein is CASTGLTKETQYF.

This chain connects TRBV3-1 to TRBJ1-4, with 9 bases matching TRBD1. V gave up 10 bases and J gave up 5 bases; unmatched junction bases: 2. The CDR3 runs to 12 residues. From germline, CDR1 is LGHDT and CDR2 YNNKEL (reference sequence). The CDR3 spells CATGTGNEKLFF. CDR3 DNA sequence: TGTGCCACCGGGACAGGGAATGAAAAACTGTTTTTT.

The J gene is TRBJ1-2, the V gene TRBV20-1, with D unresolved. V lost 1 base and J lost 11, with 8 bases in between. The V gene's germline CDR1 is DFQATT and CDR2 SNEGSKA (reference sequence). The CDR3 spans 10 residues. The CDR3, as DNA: TGCAGTGCTAGAGTGACGGGGTACACCTTC. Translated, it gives CSARVTGYTF.

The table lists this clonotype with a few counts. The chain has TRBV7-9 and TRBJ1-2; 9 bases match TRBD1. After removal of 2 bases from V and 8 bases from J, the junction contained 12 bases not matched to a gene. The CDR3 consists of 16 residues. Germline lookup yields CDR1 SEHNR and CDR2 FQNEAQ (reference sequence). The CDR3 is CASSLPGTGTGNGYTF. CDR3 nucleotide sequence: TGTGCCAGCAGCTTACCTGGCACCGGGACAGGGAACGGCTACACCTTC.

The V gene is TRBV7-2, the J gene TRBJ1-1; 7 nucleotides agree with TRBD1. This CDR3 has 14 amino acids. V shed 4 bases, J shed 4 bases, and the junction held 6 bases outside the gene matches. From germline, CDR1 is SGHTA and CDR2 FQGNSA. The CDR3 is CASSSGQAVTEAFF. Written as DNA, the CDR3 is TGTGCCAGCAGCTCTGGACAGGCGGTCACTGAAGCTTTCTTT.

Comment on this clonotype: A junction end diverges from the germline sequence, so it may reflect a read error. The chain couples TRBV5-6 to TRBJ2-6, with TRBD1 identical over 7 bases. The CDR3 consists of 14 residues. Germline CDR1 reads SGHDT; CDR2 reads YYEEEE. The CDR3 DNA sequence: TGTGCCAGCAGCTTGTTTACAGGGGCCCACGTCCTGACTTTC. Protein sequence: CASSLFTGAHVLTF.

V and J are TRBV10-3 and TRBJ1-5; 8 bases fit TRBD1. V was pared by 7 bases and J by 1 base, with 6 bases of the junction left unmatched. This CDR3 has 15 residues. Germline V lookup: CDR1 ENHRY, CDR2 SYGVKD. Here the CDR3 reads CAINQRTGSNQPQHF. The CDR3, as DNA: TGTGCCATCAATCAAAGGACAGGGAGCAATCAGCCCCAGCATTTT.

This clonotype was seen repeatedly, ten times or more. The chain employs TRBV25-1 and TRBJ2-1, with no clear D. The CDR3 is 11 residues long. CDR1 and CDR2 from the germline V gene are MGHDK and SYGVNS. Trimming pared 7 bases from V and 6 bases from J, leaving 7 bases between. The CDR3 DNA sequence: TGTGCCAGCACAAACTTCAATGAGCAGTTCTTC. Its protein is CASTNFNEQFF.

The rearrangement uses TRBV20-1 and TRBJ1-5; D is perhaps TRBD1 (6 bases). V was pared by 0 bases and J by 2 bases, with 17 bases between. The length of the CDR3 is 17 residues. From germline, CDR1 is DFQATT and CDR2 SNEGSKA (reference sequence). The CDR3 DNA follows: TGCAGTGCTAGAGAGTTAGGGGGTAGGTTCGGCAATCAGCCCCAGCATTTT. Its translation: CSARELGGRFGNQPQHF.

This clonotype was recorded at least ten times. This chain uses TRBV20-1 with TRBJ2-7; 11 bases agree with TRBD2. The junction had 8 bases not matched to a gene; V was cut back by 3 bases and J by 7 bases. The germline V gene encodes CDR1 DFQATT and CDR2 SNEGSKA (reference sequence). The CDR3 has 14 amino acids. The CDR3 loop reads CSASTTSGRREQYF. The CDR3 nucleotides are TGCAGTGCTAGTACTACTAGCGGGAGAAGGGAGCAGTACTTC.